This is a list of T cell receptor beta chains from one sample in a study of post-analysis software for immune sequencing data. TCRdb re-derived calls from the PCR reads in MiXCR, one entry per CDR3 protein. Seen here are roughly 870,000 distinct CDR3 sequences, 53% observed once, and the top ten hold roughly 4.4%. The sequenced material came from blood. The receptors stem from a girl under 18 with multiple sclerosis. Both conserved end residues are part of each CDR3. The order of the fields is D gene, clone size, J gene, V gene, CDR3 protein, CDR3 DNA. The D gene is left open where the match is weak. Clone size is stated in some rows and not others, as once, few, many or a class when expanded.

>TRBD1|-|TRBJ2-7|TRBV29-1
CSVVISKTGGYEQYF
TGCAGCGTTGTAATATCGAAGACAGGGGGATACGAGCAGTACTTC
>-|few|TRBJ1-2|TRBV29-1
CSVEGYGYYTF
TGCAGCGTTGAGGGTTACGGGTACTACACCTTC
>TRBD1|few|TRBJ2-7|TRBV5-1
CASKDRDSPSYEQYF
TGCGCCAGCAAGGACCGGGACAGCCCCTCCTACGAGCAGTACTTC
>-|few|TRBJ1-2|TRBV7-2
CASSLEAVNYGYTF
TGTGCCAGCAGTCTAGAGGCAGTTAACTATGGCTACACCTTC
>-|-|TRBJ2-7|TRBV12-3/TRBV12-4
CASSRGTVHSYEQYF
TGTGCCAGCAGCCGCGGGACAGTACACTCCTACGAGCAGTACTTC
>-|once|TRBJ2-1|TRBV5-1
CASSLRVGVGSYNEQFF
TGCGCCAGCAGCTTGCGAGTGGGGGTTGGGAGCTACAATGAGCAGTTCTTC
>-|-|TRBJ2-1|TRBV27
CASSSEQGYGNEQFF
TGTGCCAGCAGTTCGGAGCAGGGCTATGGGAATGAGCAGTTCTTC
>-|-|TRBJ2-1|TRBV7-2
CASSSQGTYNEQFF
TGTGCCAGCAGCTCCCAGGGGACCTACAATGAGCAGTTCTTC
>TRBD1|-|TRBJ2-7|TRBV5-5
CASSLIPGQPNHEQYF
TGTGCCAGCAGCTTGATTCCGGGACAGCCTAACCACGAGCAGTACTTC
>-|few|TRBJ2-1|TRBV10-3
CAISNSGGNEQFF
TGTGCCATCAGTAATTCGGGTGGGAATGAGCAGTTCTTC
>TRBD1|few|TRBJ2-3|TRBV2
CASQNPGTAPSDTQYF
TGTGCCAGCCAAAACCCCGGGACAGCACCTTCGGATACGCAGTATTTT
>-|few|TRBJ1-1|TRBV6-5
CVSTWGVSSTEAFF
TGTGTCAGCACCTGGGGGGTTAGCAGCACCGAAGCTTTCTTT
>-|-|TRBJ1-2|TRBV12-3/TRBV12-4
CASSLAGPGYGYTF
TGTGCCAGCAGTTTGGCGGGGCCCGGCTATGGCTACACCTTC
>TRBD1|-|TRBJ2-5|TRBV5-1
CASSLGTGGAETQYF
TGCGCCAGCAGCTTGGGGACAGGCGGTGCGGAGACCCAGTACTTC
>TRBD2|few|TRBJ2-7|TRBV20-1
CSASRGAGDEQYF
TGCAGCGCCAGCCGCGGCGCGGGGGACGAGCAGTACTTC
>-|-|TRBJ2-1|TRBV15
CATSRDGTSRPYNEQFF
TGTGCCACCAGCAGAGATGGTACTAGCAGACCCTACAATGAGCAGTTCTTC
>TRBD2|few|TRBJ2-7|TRBV7-9
CASSLLGTSRPYEQYF
TGTGCCAGCAGCTTATTAGGGACTAGCAGACCCTACGAGCAGTACTTC
>-|few|TRBJ2-7|TRBV2
CASSEARSSYEQYF
TGTGCCAGCAGTGAAGCGAGGTCCTCCTACGAGCAGTACTTC
>TRBD1|-|TRBJ2-4|TRBV4-1
CASSQVVGTGSFIQYF
TGCGCCAGCAGCCAAGTCGTGGGGACAGGTAGTTTCATTCAGTACTTC
>-|-|TRBJ1-5|TRBV6-6
CASSYSGFLQPQHF
TGTGCCAGCAGTTACTCTGGGTTTCTACAGCCCCAGCATTTT
>-|-|TRBJ2-1|TRBV2
CASSEMTARNEQFF
TGTGCCAGCAGTGAAATGACAGCTCGCAATGAGCAGTTCTTC
>-|-|TRBJ1-1|TRBV5-1
CASSVGTRDVVFAEAFF
TGCGCCAGCAGCGTCGGGACAAGGGACGTGGTGTTCGCTGAAGCTTTCTTT